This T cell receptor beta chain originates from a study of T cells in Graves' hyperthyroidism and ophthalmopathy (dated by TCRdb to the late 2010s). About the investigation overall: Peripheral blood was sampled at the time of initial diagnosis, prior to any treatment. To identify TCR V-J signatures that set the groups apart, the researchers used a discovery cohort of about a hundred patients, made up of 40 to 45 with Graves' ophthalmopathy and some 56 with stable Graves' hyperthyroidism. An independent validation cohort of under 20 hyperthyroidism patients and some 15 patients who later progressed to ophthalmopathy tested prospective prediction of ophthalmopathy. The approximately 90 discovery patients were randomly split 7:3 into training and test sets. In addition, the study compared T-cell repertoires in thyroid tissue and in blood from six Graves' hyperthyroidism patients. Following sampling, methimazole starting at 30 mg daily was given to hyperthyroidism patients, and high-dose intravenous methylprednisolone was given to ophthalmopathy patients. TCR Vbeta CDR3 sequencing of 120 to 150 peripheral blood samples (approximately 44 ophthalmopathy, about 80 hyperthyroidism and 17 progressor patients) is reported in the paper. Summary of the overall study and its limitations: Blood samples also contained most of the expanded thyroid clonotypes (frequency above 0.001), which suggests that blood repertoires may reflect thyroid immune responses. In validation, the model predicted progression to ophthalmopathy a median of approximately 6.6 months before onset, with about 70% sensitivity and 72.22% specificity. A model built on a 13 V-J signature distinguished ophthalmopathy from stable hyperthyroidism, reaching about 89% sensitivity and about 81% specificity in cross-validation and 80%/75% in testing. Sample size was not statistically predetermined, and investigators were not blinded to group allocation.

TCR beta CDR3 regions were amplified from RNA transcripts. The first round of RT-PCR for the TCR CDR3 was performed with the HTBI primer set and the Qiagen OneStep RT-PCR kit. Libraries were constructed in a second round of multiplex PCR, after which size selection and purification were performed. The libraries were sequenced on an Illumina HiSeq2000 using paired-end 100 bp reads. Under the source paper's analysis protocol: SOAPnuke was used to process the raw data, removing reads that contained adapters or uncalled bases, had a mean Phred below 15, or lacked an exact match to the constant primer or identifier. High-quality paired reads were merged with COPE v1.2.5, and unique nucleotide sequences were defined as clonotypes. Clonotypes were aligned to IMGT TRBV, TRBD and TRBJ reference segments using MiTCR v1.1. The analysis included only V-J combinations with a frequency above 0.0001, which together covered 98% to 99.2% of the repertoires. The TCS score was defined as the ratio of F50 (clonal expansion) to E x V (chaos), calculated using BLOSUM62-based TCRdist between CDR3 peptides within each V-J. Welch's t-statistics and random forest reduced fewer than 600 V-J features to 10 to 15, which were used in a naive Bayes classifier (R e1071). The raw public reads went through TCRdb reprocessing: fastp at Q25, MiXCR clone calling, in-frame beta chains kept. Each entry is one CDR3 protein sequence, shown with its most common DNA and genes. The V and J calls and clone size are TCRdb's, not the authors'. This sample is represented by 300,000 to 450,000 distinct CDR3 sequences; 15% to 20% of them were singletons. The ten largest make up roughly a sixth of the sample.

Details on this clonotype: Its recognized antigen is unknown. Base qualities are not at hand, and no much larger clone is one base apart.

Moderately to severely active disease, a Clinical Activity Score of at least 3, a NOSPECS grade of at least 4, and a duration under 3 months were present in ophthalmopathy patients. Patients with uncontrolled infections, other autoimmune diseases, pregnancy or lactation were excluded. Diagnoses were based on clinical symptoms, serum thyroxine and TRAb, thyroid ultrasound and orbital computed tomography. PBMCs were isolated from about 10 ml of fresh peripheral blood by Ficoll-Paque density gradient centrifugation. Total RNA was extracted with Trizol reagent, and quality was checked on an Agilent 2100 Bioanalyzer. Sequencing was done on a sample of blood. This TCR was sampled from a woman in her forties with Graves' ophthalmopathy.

The CDR3 amino acid sequence is: CASSGQGRISPLHF. The DNA sequence is TGTGCCAGCTCAGGACAGGGGCGGATTTCACCCCTCCACTTT. This chain is built from TRBV25-1 and TRBJ1-6; 9 of the junction bases match TRBD1. Germline trimming amounts to 8 bases on V and 9 bases on J, with 8 as the count of junction bases outside the gene matches. The CDR3 contains 14 residues, cysteine and phenylalanine counted. CDR3 DNA only is kept here, 42 bases in frame from base 1. In the germline V gene, CDR1 corresponds to MGHDK and CDR2 to SYGVNS.